These 15 T cell receptor beta chains came from one sample sequenced in a study of blood T cells in healthy people across ages. Sample-barcoded 5' priming and a J-beta primer mix drove a second PCR of 7 to 11 cycles. Via MiXCR, TCRdb re-called the 5' RACE reads, giving one row per CDR3 protein. This table has about 800,000 distinct CDR3 sequences, 25% appearing once. These sequences were also reported in another study, on T cells of mothers and their children.

Sequenced: blood. Source of these receptors: a boy aged 5 to 17 in good health.

V is TRBV7-9 and J is TRBJ2-1; tentatively, D is TRBD2 (5 bases). The CDR3 spans 17 residues. In germline, CDR1 is SEHNR, CDR2 FQNEAQ (reference sequence). Trimming pared 1 base from V and 1 base from J, leaving 14 bases between. The CDR3 protein is CASSLGSWTGSYNEQFF. DNA of the CDR3: TGTGCCAGCAGCTTAGGGTCATGGACGGGGTCCTACAATGAGCAGTTCTTC.

The chain carries TRBV5-5 and TRBJ2-7, with 13 bases matching TRBD2. V lost 3 bases, J lost 9 bases, and 9 bases stayed unmatched. CDR3 length: 15 residues. The germline gives CDR1 SGHKS, CDR2 YYEKEE (reference sequence). CDR3 amino acids: CASSSGLAGILGQYF. Written as DNA, the CDR3 is TGTGCCAGCAGCTCGGGACTAGCGGGGATTCTCGGGCAGTACTTC.

This clonotype has a handful of counts. The rearrangement uses TRBV11-2 and TRBJ1-2, with D unclear. Trimming cost V 5 bases and J 4 bases, with 14 bases left between them. CDR1 and CDR2 from the germline V gene are SGHAT and FQNNGV. The CDR3 sequence is 14 residues long. The CDR3 region has the DNA TGTGCCAGCAGCGCGGCAATACGGGGCTATGGCTACACCTTC. Amino acids: CASSAAIRGYGYTF.

The rearrangement uses TRBV19 and TRBJ2-3; D is uncertain. CDR1 and CDR2 (germline): LNHDA, SQIVND (reference sequence). The CDR3 contains 19 residues. V shed 4 bases and J shed 0 bases, with 23 bases lying between them. The CDR3 loop reads CASSTRTFMTKASTDTQYF. The CDR3 DNA sequence: TGTGCCAGTAGTACACGAACCTTCATGACCAAGGCTAGCACAGATACGCAGTATTTT.

This clonotype has a handful of counts. V is TRBV12-3 or TRBV12-4 and J is TRBJ1-2; D gene unclear. V dropped 1 base and J dropped 6 bases, with 6 bases sitting between them. The CDR3 has 12 residues. The DNA for the CDR3 is TGTGCCAGCAGTTTAGTGAGGGATGGCTACACCTTC. This gives the protein CASSLVRDGYTF.

This chain uses TRBV7-9 with TRBJ2-5, with 8 bases matching TRBD2. Trimming cost V 5 bases and J 0 bases; bases outside gene matches: 11. Germline CDR1 SEHNR, CDR2 FQNEAQ (reference sequence). This CDR3 has 17 residues. CDR3 nucleotide sequence: TGTGCCAGCAGCCAAACATCCGGGACTAGGTACCAAGAGACCCAGTACTTC. This encodes CASSQTSGTRYQETQYF.

On this clonotype: The junction departs from the called germline gene at one end, perhaps through a read error. The chain couples TRBV2 to TRBJ2-5; no definite D call. From germline, CDR1 is SNHLY and CDR2 FYNNEI. The CDR3 length is 15 residues. The CDR3: CASSGNPQNQETQYF. The CDR3 DNA is TGTGCCAGCAGTGGAAACCCACAGAATCAAGAAACCCAGTACTTC.

This clonotype was seen a few times. A junction boundary mismatches the germline segment, possibly from a read error. The chain has TRBV7-2 and TRBJ2-5; D is perhaps TRBD1 (6 bases). Per the germline V gene, CDR1 is SGHTA and CDR2 is FQGNSA. The CDR3 consists of 15 residues. The CDR3 loop reads CANSLGGQYQETQYF. The CDR3 DNA is TGTGCCAACAGCTTGGGCGGACAGTACCAAGAGACCCAGTACTTC.

This clonotype has more than one count but fewer than ten. This sequence joins TRBV7-9 and TRBJ2-7, with D possibly being TRBD2 (6 bases). The V gene lost 5 bases and the J gene lost 4 bases, with 15 bases spanning the gap. This CDR3 contains 14 residues. The germline V gene encodes CDR1 SEHNR and CDR2 FQNEAQ (reference sequence). In DNA, the CDR3 is TGTGCCAGCAGCCCCCCCGGGGGTTTTTACGAGCAGTACTTC. Protein sequence: CASSPPGGFYEQYF.

The chain carries TRBV20-1 and TRBJ1-1; a weak D match, TRBD1 (5 bases). This CDR3 is 13 amino acids long. V was trimmed by 6 bases and J by 1 base, leaving 12 bases between them. CDR1 DFQATT and CDR2 SNEGSKA come from the germline V gene (reference sequence). For the CDR3, the DNA is TGCAGTGCAACCGGGACGGCGAACACTGAAGCTTTCTTT. This codes for CSATGTANTEAFF.

This clonotype has a handful of counts. The CDR3 sequence is CASSSGLGEGNEQFF. The CDR3 region has the DNA TGTGCCAGCAGCTCGGGACTAGGGGAGGGGAATGAGCAGTTCTTC. This chain links TRBV11-2 with TRBJ2-5; 8 nucleotides align to TRBD2. The J call could be wrong; TRBJ2-1 is a better fit for the DNA end. The CDR3 sequence is 15 residues long. Germline lookup yields CDR1 SGHAT and CDR2 FQNNGV.

This clonotype was seen at least ten times. This chain connects TRBV7-8 to TRBJ2-5; D may be TRBD2 (7 bases). CDR1 SGHVS and CDR2 FQNEAQ come from the germline V gene. This CDR3 contains 14 residues. Trimming removed 4 bases at V and 3 bases at J, with 12 bases between. In DNA form, the CDR3 reads TGTGCCAGCAGCTCAGGGAGGGGGGAAGAGACCCAGTACTTC. As protein: CASSSGRGEETQYF.

This chain uses TRBV12-3 or TRBV12-4 with TRBJ2-5; TRBD1 aligns across 7 bases. With V trimmed by 6 bases and J by 4 bases, 8 bases remained unmatched. The CDR3 loop spans 14 amino acids. The CDR3, as DNA: TGTGCCAGCAGGCGAGGGGCAGGGGGAGAGACCCAGTACTTC. This sequence encodes CASRRGAGGETQYF.

This clonotype came up many times. The chain recombines TRBV29-1 with TRBJ2-5; D is perhaps TRBD1 or TRBD2 (5 bases each). The last part of the DNA fits TRBJ2-7 better; the J call may be wrong. Per the germline V gene, CDR1 is SQVTM and CDR2 is ANQGSEA. This CDR3 comprises 12 residues. CDR3 DNA: TGCAGCGTTCGGGACGGAACCTACGAGCAGTACTTC. This translates into CSVRDGTYEQYF.

This clonotype showed up many times. The chain employs TRBV2 and TRBJ2-1; D uncertain. V lost 4 bases, J lost 6 bases, and 7 bases lay in between. CDR3 length: 12 residues. The germline V gene encodes CDR1 SNHLY and CDR2 FYNNEI. The DNA for the CDR3 is TGTGCCAGCAGTGGCGACGGCAATGAGCAGTTCTTC. This sequence encodes CASSGDGNEQFF.